This record looks at one TCR beta chain sequence and its context. Its specificity is not known. This entry is derived from a study of T-cell memory formation after mild COVID-19. Study-wide context: Largely, TCR clusters stayed within a single donor.

Regarding the study as a whole: Of the contracting clones, CD4+ ones lay mainly in CM and EM, and CD8+ ones in EMRA. Later expanders leaned CD4+, whereas clones that contracted between day 15 and 85 were balanced CD4/CD8.

TCRdb ran MiXCR on the 5' RACE reads and lists one entry per CDR3 protein. The table records 80,000 to 95,000 distinct CDR3 sequences, about 23% of them present only once. Looked up from germline, CDR1 is SGDLS and CDR2 is YYNGEE. Trimming removed 0 bases at V and 1 base at J, with 10 bases between. The CDR3 consists of 15 residues. J is TRBJ1-1 and V is TRBV9; a weak D match, TRBD1 (6 bases). The clonotype was recovered from a man in his late teens or twenties who had mild COVID-19 (a few samples of this study predate the infection). Cell type and time point are not known. Material for sequencing was PBMCs or a T cell subset sorted from them (not recorded which). The chain's CDR3 is CASSVGPGANTEAFF. CDR3 nucleotides: TGTGCCAGCAGCGTAGGTCCAGGGGCGAACACTGAAGCTTTCTTT.